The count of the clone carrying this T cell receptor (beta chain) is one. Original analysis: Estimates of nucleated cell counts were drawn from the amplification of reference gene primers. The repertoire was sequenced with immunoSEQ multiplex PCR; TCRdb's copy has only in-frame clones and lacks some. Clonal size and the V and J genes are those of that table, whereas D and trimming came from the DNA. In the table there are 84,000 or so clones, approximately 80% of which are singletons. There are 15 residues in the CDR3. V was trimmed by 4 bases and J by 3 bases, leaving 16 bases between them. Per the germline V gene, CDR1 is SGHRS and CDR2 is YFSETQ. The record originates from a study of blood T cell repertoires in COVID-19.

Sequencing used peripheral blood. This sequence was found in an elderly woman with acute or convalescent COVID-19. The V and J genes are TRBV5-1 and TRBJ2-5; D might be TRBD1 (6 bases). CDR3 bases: TGCGCCAGCAGCACCTCTCAGGGGCGAAAAGAGACCCAGTACTTC. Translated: CASSTSQGRKETQYF. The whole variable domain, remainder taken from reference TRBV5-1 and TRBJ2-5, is KAGVTQTPRYLIKTRGQQVTLSCSPISGHRSVSWYQQTPGQGLQFLFEYFSETQRNKGNFPGRFSGRQFSNSRSEMNVSTLELGDSALYLCASSTSQGRKETQYFGPGTRLLVL.